The 24 T cell receptor beta chains listed next were all sequenced from one sample in a study of post-analysis software for immune sequencing data (dated by TCRdb to between 2014 and 2016). The research as a whole found: Four or five TRBV segments, including TRBV5-6, TRBV5-1 and TRBV20-1, were significantly more frequent in patients than controls.

Their antigen targets remain unknown. The method was PCR. TCRdb records Illumina HiSeq 2500 as the sequencer. Unique molecular identifiers were incorporated into TCR beta cDNA libraries to reduce PCR and sequencing biases. TCRdb passed the public sequencing reads through fastp at Q25 and MiXCR, retaining productive beta sequences. Every distinct CDR3 protein forms one entry, paired with its most common genes and DNA. This sample has around 440,000 distinct CDR3 sequences in its table, and 45% of those were observed once. The ten most abundant clones make up 12% of the sample. Sequencing used blood. These receptors all stem from a girl aged 5 to 17 with multiple sclerosis.

This clonotype has more than one count but fewer than ten. The rearrangement links TRBV27 to TRBJ2-1; D possibly matches TRBD1 or TRBD2 (5 bases each). Germline-derived CDR1 and CDR2 are MNHEY and SMNVEV (reference sequence). Trimming took 0 bases from V and 7 from J, leaving 16 bases between them. This CDR3 contains 16 residues. The CDR3 DNA sequence: TGTGCCAGCAGTTTATCTGGGGGAGTAATGGGGAATGAGCAGTTCTTC. It specifies CASSLSGGVMGNEQFF.

The sample holds a few counts of this clonotype. The chain links TRBV29-1 to TRBJ2-1; 14 bases match TRBD2. This CDR3 region has 15 residues. Germline CDR1 SQVTM, CDR2 ANQGSEA. V shed 4 bases, J shed 9 bases, and the junction held 8 bases outside the gene matches. CDR3 in amino acids: CSVASLTSGRGEQFF. In nucleotides, the CDR3 is TGCAGCGTTGCCAGTTTGACTAGCGGGAGGGGTGAGCAGTTCTTC.

This clonotype was detected only a few times. In DNA, the CDR3 is TGTGCCAGCAGTTCGACTAGCCCCCAAGAGACCCAGTACTTC. Translated, it gives CASSSTSPQETQYF. This sequence joins TRBV27 and TRBJ2-5; 7 positions agree with TRBD2. V was pared by 4 bases and J by 1 base, with 3 bases of the junction left unmatched. The length of the CDR3 is 14 residues. Germline V gene sequence: CDR1 MNHEY, CDR2 SMNVEV (reference sequence).

The chain employs TRBV2 and TRBJ2-5, with TRBD1 identical over 10 bases. The ends lost 9 bases at V and 5 bases at J; junction bases unmatched: 6. The CDR3 spans 13 residues. Germline V gene sequence: CDR1 SNHLY, CDR2 FYNNEI. The CDR3 DNA sequence: TGTGCCAGTAAGGAGGACAGGGGGGAGACCCAGTACTTC. Protein sequence: CASKEDRGETQYF.

The chain couples TRBV3-1 to TRBJ1-2; D unresolved. The CDR3 has 12 amino acids. The germline gives CDR1 LGHDT, CDR2 YNNKEL (reference sequence). V was clipped by 2 bases and J by 7 bases, with 8 bases between them. The CDR3, as DNA: TGTGCCAGCAGCCAATCAGGAATTGGCTACACCTTC. Residues: CASSQSGIGYTF.

J is TRBJ2-5 and V is TRBV27; no clear D. The germline V gene has CDR1 MNHEY and CDR2 SMNVEV (reference sequence). CDR3 length: 13 amino acids. Trimming shortened V by 2 bases and J by 11 bases, and 15 bases separated the two germline ends. The CDR3 loop is CASSLRSRVKQYF. DNA for the CDR3: TGTGCCAGCAGTTTAAGAAGCCGAGTGAAGCAGTACTTC.

There are many counts of this clonotype. This chain connects TRBV12-3 or TRBV12-4 to TRBJ2-1, with 12 bases identical to TRBD2. The junction had 6 bases not matched to a gene; V was cut back by 4 bases and J by 14 bases. The CDR3 runs to 13 residues. CDR3 amino acids: CASSSGLAGSEFF. The CDR3 DNA sequence: TGTGCCAGCAGTTCCGGACTAGCGGGATCGGAGTTCTTC.

This clonotype was observed a few times. The chain has TRBV20-1 and TRBJ2-7, with D maybe TRBD2 (6 bases). The CDR3 spans 15 residues. In germline, CDR1 is DFQATT, CDR2 SNEGSKA (reference sequence). V lost 0 bases, J lost 0 bases, and 12 bases lay in between. The CDR3 bases are TGCAGTGCTAGAGATCCCGGACTACCCTCCTACGAGCAGTACTTC. As protein: CSARDPGLPSYEQYF.

The chain couples TRBV29-1 to TRBJ2-7; D might be TRBD1 or TRBD2, each matching 6 bases. With 8 bases removed from V and 6 bases from J, the gap between germline ends came to 14 bases. Looked up from germline, CDR1 is SQVTM and CDR2 is ANQGSEA. There are 11 residues in the CDR3. The CDR3: CSTRGGSEQYF. DNA for the CDR3: TGCAGCACTCGAGGGGGGAGCGAGCAGTACTTC.

The CDR3 DNA sequence: TGTGCCAGCAGCCTAAGGACAGGGGGCATCACCTACGAGCAGTTCTTC. Its translation is CASSLRTGGITYEQFF. V usage is TRBV21-1 and J usage is TRBJ2-1; the D call of TRBD1 is as the table states it, not checked on the DNA. TRBV21-1 is flagged as a pseudogene. The CDR3 loop spans 16 amino acids.

This clonotype was observed a few times. The rearrangement links TRBV4-1 to TRBJ1-5, with 7 positions matching TRBD1. The germline V gene has CDR1 MGHRA and CDR2 YSYEKL. Trimming took 0 bases from V and 6 from J; bases not matched to a gene: 5. The CDR3 has 15 amino acids. CDR3 DNA sequence: TGCGCCAGCAGCCAAGAGCCGACAGGGCTTCAGCCCCAGCATTTT. Protein sequence: CASSQEPTGLQPQHF.

This chain uses TRBV4-1 with TRBJ2-3; 10 bases line up with TRBD2. V trimming: 3 bases; J trimming: 2 bases; junction bases outside the gene matches: 5. CDR3 length equals 16 residues. Germline V gene lookup returns CDR1 MGHRA and CDR2 YSYEKL. The CDR3 DNA reads as TGCGCCAGCAGCCAGGCAGCGGGAGGGACCACAGATACGCAGTATTTT. Translation: CASSQAAGGTTDTQYF.

The genes are TRBV5-1 and TRBJ2-5; a weak D match, TRBD1 (6 bases). CDR3 length: 15 amino acids. Germline V CDR1 and CDR2: SGHRS, YFSETQ. Trimming removed 2 bases at V and 4 bases at J, with 15 bases between. The CDR3 loop reads CASSFLQGVGETQYF. CDR3 sequence (DNA): TGCGCCAGCAGCTTTTTACAGGGAGTCGGAGAGACCCAGTACTTC. The entire variable domain, with the rest obtained from reference TRBV5-1 and TRBJ2-5, is as follows: KAGVTQTPRYLIKTRGQQVTLSCSPISGHRSVSWYQQTPGQGLQFLFEYFSETQRNKGNFPGRFSGRQFSNSRSEMNVSTLELGDSALYLCASSFLQGVGETQYFGPGTRLLVL.

This chain uses TRBV9 with TRBJ2-3; 11 nucleotides line up with TRBD2. Per germline, CDR1 SGDLS and CDR2 YYNGEE. The CDR3 length is 14 residues. Trimming at V came to 3 bases and at J to 8 bases, leaving 5 bases not matched to a gene. The CDR3 region has the DNA TGTGCCAGCAGCGACGGGACTAGCGGAGGTACGCAGTATTTT. It specifies CASSDGTSGGTQYF. Full variable domain (rest looked up from reference TRBV9 and TRBJ2-3): DSGVTQTPKHLITATGQRVTLRCSPRSGDLSVYWYQQSLDQGLQFLIQYYNGEERAKGNILERFSAQQFPDLHSELNLSSLELGDSALYFCASSDGTSGGTQYFGPGTRLTVL.

The V gene is TRBV12-3 or TRBV12-4, the J gene TRBJ2-3; TRBD2 matches 7 bases. Trimming cost V 6 bases and J 6 bases; bases outside gene matches: 12. This CDR3 comprises 15 residues. The CDR3 bases are TGTGCCAGCAGCCCCAGTTTGGGAGGGCCTGATACGCAGTATTTT. It encodes CASSPSLGGPDTQYF.

The V call is TRBV28, the J call TRBJ2-6; 9 positions match TRBD1. The CDR3 covers 16 residues. V lost 6 bases, J lost 4 bases, and 7 bases stayed unmatched. Germline CDR1 MDHEN, CDR2 SYDVKM. CDR3 in DNA: TGTGCCAGCAGGACAGGGGGAGAATCAGGGGCCAACGTCCTGACTTTC. This codes for CASRTGGESGANVLTF. Full variable domain (rest looked up from reference TRBV28 and TRBJ2-6): DVKVTQSSRYLVKRTGEKVFLECVQDMDHENMFWYRQDPGLGLRLIYFSYDVKMKEKGDIPEGYSVSREKKERFSLILESASTNQTSMYLCASRTGGESGANVLTFGAGSRLTVL.

The chain links TRBV20-1 to TRBJ1-5; D perhaps matches TRBD1 (6 bases). Trimming removed 5 bases from V and 5 bases from J, with 19 bases in between. Germline V gene data show CDR1 as DFQATT and CDR2 as SNEGSKA (reference sequence). The CDR3 loop spans 15 amino acids. This chain's CDR3 is CSAQKPQGSDQPQHF. For the CDR3, the DNA is TGCAGTGCTCAGAAGCCCCAGGGGTCAGATCAGCCCCAGCATTTT.

This clonotype turned up a few times. V is TRBV20-1 and J is TRBJ2-7, with 9 bases aligning to TRBD2. Trimming removed 3 bases from V and 3 bases from J; junction bases left unmatched: 3. CDR1 is DFQATT, CDR2 SNEGSKA, per germline (reference sequence). This CDR3 contains 13 residues. The CDR3 nucleotides read TGCAGTGCTAGTGTAGCGGGAGACTACGAGCAGTACTTC. It translates to CSASVAGDYEQYF.

This chain links TRBV7-3 with TRBJ2-2, with TRBD2 matching 9 bases. Trimming at V came to 5 bases and at J to 4 bases, leaving 5 bases not matched to a gene. Germline CDR1 SGHTA, CDR2 FQGTGA. The CDR3 sequence is 15 residues long. For the CDR3, the DNA is TGTGCCAGCAGCCGTGGACTAGCGAGCACCGGGGAGCTGTTTTTT. Amino acid sequence: CASSRGLASTGELFF.

The chain carries TRBV20-1 and TRBJ2-5; tentative D call: TRBD2 (5 bases). This CDR3 spans 13 amino acids. V lost 5 bases to trimming and J lost 2 bases, with 12 bases between them. In germline, CDR1 is DFQATT, CDR2 SNEGSKA (reference sequence). This chain's CDR3 is CSAPRTGQETQYF. CDR3 nucleotide sequence: TGCAGTGCTCCGCGGACTGGGCAAGAGACCCAGTACTTC.

J is TRBJ2-1 and V is TRBV18, with TRBD1 as a possible D gene (6 bases). V was cut by 0 bases and J by 7 bases, with 13 bases left in between. Germline CDR1 and CDR2: KGHSH and LQKENI. The CDR3 is 15 amino acids. The CDR3 region has the DNA TGTGCCAGCTCACCACCTGCGGCTAGGGGGAATGAGCAGTTCTTC. This sequence encodes CASSPPAARGNEQFF.

The rearrangement links TRBV20-1 to TRBJ1-5, with 7 bases that match TRBD1. The CDR3 runs 15 residues. With V trimmed by 4 bases and J by 0 bases, 6 bases remained unmatched. Germline V gives CDR1 DFQATT, CDR2 SNEGSKA (reference sequence). CDR3 amino acids: CSATGRGGSNQPQHF. In DNA, the CDR3 is TGCAGTGCTACGGGCAGGGGGGGTAGCAATCAGCCCCAGCATTTT.

This clonotype has only one observation. The chain is built from TRBV5-1 and TRBJ2-7; 8 nucleotides line up with TRBD1. This CDR3 has 14 residues. Germline loops: CDR1 SGHRS, CDR2 YFSETQ. The J segment lost 0 bases and the V segment lost 5 bases, leaving 4 bases of the junction unmatched. The CDR3 coding sequence is TGCGCCAGCAGGGCCACAGGGGGCTCCTACGAGCAGTACTTC. Protein sequence: CASRATGGSYEQYF.

About this clonotype itself: The germline gene is not matched at one end of the junction; a read error may be the cause. The chain carries TRBV7-7 and TRBJ2-5; unclear D gene. The CDR3 runs 14 residues. CDR1 SSHAT and CDR2 FNYEAQ come from the germline V gene (reference sequence). The CDR3 here is CASSLWIGKETQYF. DNA of the CDR3: TGTGCTAGCAGCTTATGGATAGGGAAAGAGACCCAGTACTTC.